A single sample gave rise to the 17 T cell receptor beta chains below, sequenced in a study of CD8+CD57+ T cells in acquired aplastic anemia. Patients who underwent sequencing had shown CD8+CD57+ cell expansion by flow cytometry. Profiling of TCR beta VDJ combinations and CDR3 sequences used genomic DNA as template. A single record per CDR3 protein comes from TCRdb applying MiXCR to the reads. Of 250,000 or so distinct CDR3 sequences listed, more than 40% are singletons. Material: sorted CD4+, CD8+, or CD8+CD57+ T cells (not recorded which) from PBMCs. Receptors originate from a human donor with aplastic anemia.

This clonotype was recorded at least ten times. The chain couples TRBV4-1 to TRBJ1-5; D uncertain. CDR1 is MGHRA and CDR2 is YSYEKL in the germline V gene. This CDR3 spans 14 amino acids. With 4 bases removed from V and 5 bases from J, the gap between germline ends came to 12 bases. In DNA, the CDR3 is TGCGCCAGCAGCCCGAGGGTGCCGGATCAGCCCCAGCATTTT. This translates into CASSPRVPDQPQHF.

This clonotype was counted ten times or more. This CDR3 is CASSQDSRGSSYEQYF. DNA of the CDR3: TGCGCCAGCAGCCAAGATTCGCGGGGAAGCTCCTACGAGCAGTACTTC. The rearrangement uses TRBV4-1 and TRBJ2-7, with D perhaps TRBD2 (6 bases). The V gene lost 0 bases and the J gene lost 0 bases, with 12 bases spanning the gap. Germline CDR1 and CDR2: MGHRA and YSYEKL. The CDR3 length is 16 residues.

The V gene is TRBV25-1, the J gene TRBJ2-7, with D tentatively TRBD1 or TRBD2 (6 bases each). The CDR3 spans 15 residues. Germline V gene sequence: CDR1 MGHDK, CDR2 SYGVNS. V lost 6 bases and J lost 0, with 15 bases in between. The CDR3 is CASREGRGGSYEQYF. Written as DNA, the CDR3 is TGTGCCAGCAGAGAGGGCAGGGGAGGCTCCTACGAGCAGTACTTC.

This clonotype was observed many times. The V and J genes are TRBV7-9 and TRBJ1-1; weak D call: TRBD1 (6 bases). V was shortened by 1 base and J by 4 bases, with 10 bases between the two germline ends. Germline CDR1 is SEHNR and CDR2 is FQNEAQ (reference sequence). There are 14 residues in the CDR3. The CDR3 is CASSLGNRATEAFF. CDR3 nucleotide sequence: TGTGCCAGCAGCTTAGGAAACAGGGCCACTGAAGCTTTCTTT.

This clonotype was observed at least ten times. CDR3 bases: TGTGCCAGCAGCTTCCCAACAGGTATTCGCGCTGAAGCTTTCTTT. Amino acid sequence: CASSFPTGIRAEAFF. The V call is TRBV7-9, the J call TRBJ1-1, with a tentative D call TRBD1 (5 bases). Germline V CDR1 and CDR2: SEHNR, FQNEAQ (reference sequence). The V end was cut by 3 bases, the J end by 6 bases, with 17 bases between. The CDR3 contains 15 residues.

This clonotype was counted ten times or more. CDR3 sequence: CASSEVVAGGLKETQYF. CDR3 DNA sequence: TGTGCCAGCAGTGAAGTGGTAGCGGGGGGGCTAAAGGAGACCCAGTACTTC. The chain carries TRBV2 and TRBJ2-5; the match to TRBD2 covers 11 bases. V gave up 1 base and J gave up 5 bases; unmatched junction bases: 9. The germline CDR1 and CDR2 sequences are SNHLY and FYNNEI. The CDR3 totals 17 residues.

This clonotype occurred a few times. The chain couples TRBV6-2 or TRBV6-3 to TRBJ1-2; the D is unclear. Trimming pared 6 bases from V and 5 bases from J, leaving 16 bases between. This CDR3 is 14 amino acids long. The germline gives CDR1 MNHEY, CDR2 SVGEGT. The chain's CDR3 is CASSKGGPSYGYTF. The CDR3, as DNA: TGTGCCAGCAGCAAAGGTGGACCTAGTTATGGCTACACCTTC.

This clonotype was counted a single time. J is TRBJ2-7 and V is TRBV10-1; TRBD2 is a possible D gene (5 bases). Germline assignment: CDR1 WNHNN and CDR2 SYGVQD (reference sequence). This CDR3 region has 15 residues. Trimming left V 5 bases short and J 0 bases short, with 14 bases between. CDR3 region: CASSLHGVSSYEQYF. The CDR3 nucleotides read TGCGCCAGCAGTTTACACGGGGTGAGCTCCTACGAGCAGTACTTC.

In its sample, this clonotype was seen many times. In DNA, the CDR3 is TGTGCCAGCAGCTCCGGGGCTCGACGGGCTTTCTTT. It encodes CASSSGARRAFF. This chain links TRBV5-8 with TRBJ1-1, with D perhaps TRBD1 (5 bases). Trimming removed 3 bases from V and 11 bases from J, with 14 bases in between. The CDR3 contains 12 residues. Per germline, CDR1 SGHTS and CDR2 YDEGEE.

The chain's CDR3 is CSAIRGFIFEQYF. CDR3 DNA: TGCAGTGCTATCCGGGGGTTCATCTTCGAGCAGTACTTC. The rearrangement joins TRBV20-1 to TRBJ2-7; a possible D gene is TRBD2 (6 bases). The germline V gene has CDR1 DFQATT and CDR2 SNEGSKA (reference sequence). The CDR3 consists of 13 residues. V dropped 4 bases and J dropped 6 bases, with 16 bases sitting between them.

The genes are TRBV20-1 and TRBJ2-7; D gene ambiguous. The CDR3 totals 15 residues. Per germline, CDR1 DFQATT and CDR2 SNEGSKA (reference sequence). V was trimmed by 6 bases and J by 6 bases, leaving 24 bases between them. The CDR3 loop is CSAWGLTSRKSEQYF. Here the CDR3 DNA reads TGCAGTGCCTGGGGTCTCACCTCCCGGAAAAGCGAGCAGTACTTC.

This clonotype showed up many times. The junction differs from germline at one of its ends, possibly a read error. V gene TRBV7-7 combines with J gene TRBJ2-7; 8 positions match TRBD2. Per the germline V gene, CDR1 is SSHAT and CDR2 is FNYEAQ (reference sequence). The CDR3 totals 14 residues. The DNA for the CDR3 is TGTGCTAGCAGCTCCCGGGAGGGGGTCGACGAGCAGTACTTC. Translated, it gives CASSSREGVDEQYF.

V is TRBV4-2 and J is TRBJ2-3, with 9 positions matching TRBD2. V dropped 1 base and J dropped 4; count of bases not matched to a gene: 9. This CDR3 comprises 17 residues. Looked up from germline, CDR1 is LGHNA and CDR2 is YNFKEQ. CDR3 bases: TGTGCCAGCAGCCAAGTTCTGGCGGGGGGGAGCGCAGATACGCAGTATTTT. This codes for CASSQVLAGGSADTQYF.

The chain is built from TRBV24-1 and TRBJ1-2, with TRBD1 matching over 7 bases. V dropped 3 bases and J dropped 5; count of bases not matched to a gene: 26. The CDR3 contains 21 residues. Germline V gene sequence: CDR1 KGHDR, CDR2 SFDVKD. CDR3 nucleotide sequence: TGTGCCACCAGTGATGCAACCGTCCGACAGGGTAAGGGGGCTAGTAGGTATGGCTACACCTTC. Translated: CATSDATVRQGKGASRYGYTF.

The V gene is TRBV7-2, the J gene TRBJ2-7; D might be TRBD1 or TRBD2, each matching 6 bases. This CDR3 contains 14 residues. The germline gives CDR1 SGHTA, CDR2 FQGNSA. V was cut by 6 bases and J by 2 bases, with 14 bases left in between. The CDR3 bases are TGTGCCAGCAGTGAGGGGGGACGGACCTACGAGCAGTACTTC. Residues: CASSEGGRTYEQYF.

This rearrangement joins TRBV9 to TRBJ1-1; no reliable D call. The CDR3 has 13 amino acids. V was pared by 7 bases and J by 6 bases, with 16 bases between. Germline CDR1 SGDLS, CDR2 YYNGEE. CDR3 sequence reads: CASGAAWSAEAFF. The CDR3 nucleotides are TGTGCCAGCGGCGCAGCGTGGTCGGCTGAAGCTTTCTTT.

The chain couples TRBV7-2 to TRBJ1-1; no definite D call. V lost 4 bases and J lost 8, with 11 bases in between. CDR1 is SGHTA and CDR2 is FQGNSA in the germline V gene. This CDR3 region has 12 residues. DNA of the CDR3: TGTGCCAGCAGCTCCCCCTTCGCCGAAGCTTTCTTT. As protein: CASSSPFAEAFF.